This T cell receptor (beta chain) was captured by sequencing in a study of OX40 agonist ivuxolimab in advanced cancers. Only in-frame clones appear in the TCRdb table, and some are missing; sequencing was by immunoSEQ multiplex PCR. There are 55,000 to 75,000 clones in the sample; roughly nine tenths occur only once, and approximately 4.2% lies in the top ten. Between the trimmed V and J ends, which lost 0 bases and 0 bases, there was a span of 14 bases. This CDR3 has 17 amino acids. Germline-derived CDR1 and CDR2 are MGHDK and SYGVNS. The rearrangement joins TRBV25-1 to TRBJ2-5; perhaps TRBD2 as D (5 bases). Sequenced here: CD4+ or CD8+ T cells sorted from blood, sampled in a trial of the OX40 agonist ivuxolimab. The TCR was taken from an adult with an advanced solid tumor such as melanoma, head and neck, liver or kidney cancer. The CDR3 DNA reads TGTGCCAGCAGTGAATATGGTCCTAGCTTAAACCAAGAGACCCAGTACTTC. As protein: CASSEYGPSLNQETQYF.